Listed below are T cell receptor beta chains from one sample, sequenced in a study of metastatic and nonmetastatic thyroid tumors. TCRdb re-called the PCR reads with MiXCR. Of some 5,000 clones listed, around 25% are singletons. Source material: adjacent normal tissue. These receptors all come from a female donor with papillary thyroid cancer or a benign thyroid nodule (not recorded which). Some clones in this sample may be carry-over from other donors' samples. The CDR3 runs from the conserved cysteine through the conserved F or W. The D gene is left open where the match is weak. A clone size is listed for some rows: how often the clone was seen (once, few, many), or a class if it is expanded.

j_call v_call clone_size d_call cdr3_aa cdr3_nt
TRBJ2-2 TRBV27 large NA CASSWGSGELFF TGTGCCAGCAGTTGGGGCTCCGGGGAGCTGTTTTTT
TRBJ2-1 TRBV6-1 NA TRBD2 CASRFTSGRGSYNEQFF TGCGCCAGCAGGTTCACTAGCGGGAGGGGCTCCTACAATGAGCAGTTCTTC
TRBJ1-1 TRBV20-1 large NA CSARDLFGPTYQTEAFF TGCAGTGCTAGGGATCTTTTCGGGCCGACCTACCAGACTGAAGCTTTCTTT
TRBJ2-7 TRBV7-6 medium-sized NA CASSFSQGTLEQYF TGTGCCAGCAGCTTCTCACAGGGAACTCTCGAGCAGTACTTC
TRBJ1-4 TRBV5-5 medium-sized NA CASSLVFVATNEKLFF TGTGCCAGCAGCTTGGTGTTTGTTGCAACTAATGAAAAACTGTTTTTT
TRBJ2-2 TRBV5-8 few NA CASSRVGNTGELFF TGTGCCAGCAGCCGGGTTGGAAACACCGGGGAGCTGTTTTTT
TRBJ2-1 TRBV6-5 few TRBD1 CASSYKQGNEQFF TGTGCCAGCAGTTATAAACAGGGGAATGAGCAGTTCTTC
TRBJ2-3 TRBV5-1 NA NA CASSQGQPSTDTQYF TGCGCCAGCAGCCAAGGACAGCCTAGCACAGATACGCAGTATTTT
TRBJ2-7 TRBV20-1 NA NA CSANSAYEQYF TGCAGTGCGAACAGTGCCTACGAGCAGTACTTC
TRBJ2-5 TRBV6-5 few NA CASSYSFPGFGKQETQYF TGTGCCAGCAGTTACTCTTTCCCGGGGTTTGGGAAACAAGAGACCCAGTACTTC
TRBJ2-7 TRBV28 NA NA CASSFQLWQSDYEQYF TGTGCCAGCAGTTTTCAACTGTGGCAGTCGGACTACGAGCAGTACTTC
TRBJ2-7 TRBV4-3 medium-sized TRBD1 CASSQIGTGSLQQYF TGCGCCAGCAGCCAAATCGGGACAGGGTCCCTACAGCAGTACTTC
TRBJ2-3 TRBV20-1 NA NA CSAPLWADTQYF TGCAGTGCTCCCCTATGGGCAGATACGCAGTATTTT
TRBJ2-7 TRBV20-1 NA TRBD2 CSATDGTSGRAVNEQYF TGCAGTGCTACCGACGGGACTAGCGGGAGGGCCGTTAACGAGCAGTACTTC
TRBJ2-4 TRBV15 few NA CATSRVRNSFTDTQYF TGCGCCACCAGCAGAGTAAGGAACTCGTTCACAGATACGCAGTACTTC
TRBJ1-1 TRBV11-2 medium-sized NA CASSWGGNQPTEAFF TGTGCCAGCAGCTGGGGGGGGAATCAACCCACTGAAGCTTTCTTT
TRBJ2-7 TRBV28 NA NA CASSPGDLYEQYF TGTGCCAGCAGCCCAGGGGACCTCTACGAGCAGTACTTC
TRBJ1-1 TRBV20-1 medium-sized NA CSARDRVASEAFF TGCAGTGCTAGAGATAGGGTAGCGTCTGAAGCTTTCTTT
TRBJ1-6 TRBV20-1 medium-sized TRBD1 CSARDLRDSNNSPLHF TGCAGTGCTAGAGATCTGAGGGACAGTAATAATTCACCCCTCCACTTT
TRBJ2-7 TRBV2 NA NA CASNRDRTTHQYF TGTGCCAGCAACCGCGACCGAACTACGCATCAGTACTTC
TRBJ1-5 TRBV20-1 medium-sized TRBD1 CSARQGGDQPQHF TGCAGTGCTCGCCAGGGGGGCGATCAGCCCCAGCATTTT
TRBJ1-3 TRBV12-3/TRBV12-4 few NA CASRGDGYTIYF TGTGCCAGCAGGGGGGACGGTTACACCATATATTTT
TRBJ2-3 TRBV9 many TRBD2 CASSLSGGFTVTQYF TGTGCCAGCAGTCTTAGCGGGGGCTTCACAGTTACGCAGTATTTT
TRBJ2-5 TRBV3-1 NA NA CASSLDSATGETQYF TGTGCCAGCAGCCTGGACTCCGCTACGGGAGAGACCCAGTACTTC
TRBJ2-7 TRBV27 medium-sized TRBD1 CASSLTGGLHEQYF TGTGCCAGCAGTTTAACAGGGGGCTTACACGAGCAGTACTTC
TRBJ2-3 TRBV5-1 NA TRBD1 CASSERDSHADTQYF TGCGCCAGCAGCGAACGGGACAGCCATGCAGATACGCAGTATTTT
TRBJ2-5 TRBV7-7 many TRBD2 CASSPGLARETQYF TGTGCTAGCAGCCCGGGACTAGCGAGAGAGACCCAGTACTTC
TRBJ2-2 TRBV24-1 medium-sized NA CATGLLSTGELFF TGTGCCACCGGCTTGCTGAGCACCGGGGAGCTGTTTTTT
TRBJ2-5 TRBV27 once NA CASSLLPVTMYQETQYF TGTGCCAGCAGTTTACTTCCAGTGACGATGTACCAAGAGACCCAGTACTTC
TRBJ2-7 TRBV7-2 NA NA CASSLGVRAGYEQYF TGTGCCAGCAGCTTAGGGGTTAGGGCTGGCTACGAGCAGTACTTC
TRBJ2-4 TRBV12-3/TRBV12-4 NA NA CASSPTPDSLAKNIQYF TGTGCCAGCAGTCCGACCCCGGACAGCTTAGCCAAAAACATTCAGTACTTC
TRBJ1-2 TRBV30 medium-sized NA CAWGFTGEAPGYTF TGTGCCTGGGGCTTTACGGGGGAGGCGCCTGGCTACACCTTC
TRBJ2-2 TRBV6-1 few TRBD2 CASRDRLAGSGTGELFF TGTGCCAGCAGAGACCGACTAGCGGGGTCAGGCACCGGGGAGCTGTTTTTT
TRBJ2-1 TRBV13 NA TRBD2 CASSSASGTSGEQFF TGTGCCAGCAGCTCGGCTAGCGGGACCTCCGGTGAGCAGTTCTTC
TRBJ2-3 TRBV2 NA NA CASMVPSRTDTQYF TGTGCCAGCATGGTCCCTAGTAGGACAGATACGCAGTATTTT
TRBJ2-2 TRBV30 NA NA CAWSGRGRGELFF TGTGCCTGGTCAGGGCGGGGTCGGGGGGAGCTGTTTTTT
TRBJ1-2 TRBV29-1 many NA CSVETASNYGYTF TGCAGCGTTGAAACCGCGAGCAACTATGGCTACACCTTC
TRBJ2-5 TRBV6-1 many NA CASLRQARYPETQHF TGTGCCAGCCTCAGGCAGGCTAGGTACCCAGAGACCCAGCACTTC
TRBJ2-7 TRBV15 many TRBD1 CATSGDPRTGGKQYF TGTGCCACCAGCGGAGATCCCAGGACAGGGGGTAAGCAGTACTTC
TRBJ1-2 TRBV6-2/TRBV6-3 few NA CASSYAGGGYGYTF TGTGCCAGCAGTTACGCCGGGGGGGGCTACGGCTACACCTTC
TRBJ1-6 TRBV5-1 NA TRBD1 CASSLGQGSSPLHF TGCGCCAGCAGCTTGGGACAGGGGAGCTCACCCCTCCACTTT
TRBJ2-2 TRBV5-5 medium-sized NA CASNSGHRNTGELFF TGTGCCAGCAACTCGGGACACCGAAACACCGGGGAGCTGTTTTTT
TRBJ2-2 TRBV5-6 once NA CASSLEGRSRPGELFF TGTGCCAGCAGCTTGGAGGGGAGGTCCCGTCCCGGGGAGCTGTTTTTT
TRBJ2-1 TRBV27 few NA CASRLGSRNNEQFF TGTGCCAGCAGATTAGGGTCCCGAAACAATGAGCAGTTCTTC
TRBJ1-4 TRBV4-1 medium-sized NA CASSQDDRSGREKLFF TGCGCCAGCAGCCAAGACGACAGAAGTGGTCGAGAAAAACTGTTTTTT
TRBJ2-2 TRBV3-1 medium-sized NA CASSQGAVSAGELFF TGTGCCAGCAGCCAAGGGGCCGTTAGTGCCGGGGAGCTGTTTTTT
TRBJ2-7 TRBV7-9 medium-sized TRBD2 CASSFLAGISPYEQYF TGTGCCAGCAGCTTCCTAGCGGGGATCTCCCCCTACGAGCAGTACTTC
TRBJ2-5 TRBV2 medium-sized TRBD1 CASSEETGWETQYF TGTGCCAGCAGTGAGGAGACAGGGTGGGAGACCCAGTACTTC
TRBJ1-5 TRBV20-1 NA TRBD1 CSAHFDRGQNQPQHF TGCAGTGCCCACTTCGACAGGGGGCAGAATCAGCCCCAGCATTTT
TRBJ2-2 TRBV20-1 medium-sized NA CSATGTQNTGELFF TGCAGTGCTACGGGGACCCAGAACACCGGGGAGCTGTTTTTT
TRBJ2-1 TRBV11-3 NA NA CASSLRMVYNEQFF TGTGCCAGCAGCTTAAGGATGGTATACAATGAGCAGTTCTTC
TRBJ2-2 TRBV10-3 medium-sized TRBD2 CAISVQREGSGELFF TGTGCCATCAGTGTTCAGCGGGAGGGCTCCGGGGAGCTGTTTTTT
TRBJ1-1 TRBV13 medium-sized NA CASTYPSGAAFF TGTGCCAGCACATATCCGTCGGGGGCAGCTTTCTTT